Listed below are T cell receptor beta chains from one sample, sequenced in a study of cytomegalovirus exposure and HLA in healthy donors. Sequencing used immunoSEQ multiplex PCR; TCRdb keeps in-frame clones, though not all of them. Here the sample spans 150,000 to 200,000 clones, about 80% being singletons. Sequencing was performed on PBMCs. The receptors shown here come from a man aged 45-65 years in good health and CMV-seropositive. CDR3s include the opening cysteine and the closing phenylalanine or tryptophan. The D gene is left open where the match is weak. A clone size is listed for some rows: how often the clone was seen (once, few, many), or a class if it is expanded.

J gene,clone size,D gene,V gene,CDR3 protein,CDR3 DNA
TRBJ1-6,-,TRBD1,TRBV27,CASSFYGDRDSPLHF,TGTGCCAGCAGTTTCTATGGGGACAGGGATTCACCCCTCCACTTT
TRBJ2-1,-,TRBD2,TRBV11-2,CASSSSNGGEQFF,TGTGCCAGCAGCTCAAGTAACGGGGGGGAGCAGTTCTTC
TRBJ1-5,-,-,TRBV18,CASSPWSRDVSNQPQHF,TGTGCCAGCTCACCATGGTCTAGAGACGTTAGCAATCAGCCCCAGCATTTT
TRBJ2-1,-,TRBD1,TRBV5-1,CASLPGQGSYNEQFF,TGCGCCAGCCTTCCGGGACAGGGGTCCTACAATGAGCAGTTCTTC
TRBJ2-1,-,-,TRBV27,CASSNSYNEQFF,TGTGCCAGCAGTAACAGTTACAATGAGCAGTTCTTC
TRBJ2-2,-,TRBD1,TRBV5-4,CASSRDRGNTGELFF,TGTGCCAGCAGCCGGGACAGGGGGAACACCGGGGAGCTGTTTTTT
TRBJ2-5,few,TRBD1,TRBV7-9,CASSRTGMKETQYF,TGTGCCAGCAGCCGGACAGGGATGAAGGAGACCCAGTACTTC
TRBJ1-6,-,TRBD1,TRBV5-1,CASSLQGDSPLHF,TGCGCCAGCAGCTTACAGGGGGATTCACCCCTCCACTTT
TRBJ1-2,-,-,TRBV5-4,CASSLENRAPYGYTF,TGTGCCAGCAGCTTGGAGAACAGGGCACCTTATGGCTACACCTTC
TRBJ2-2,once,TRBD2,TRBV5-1,CASRPGGRSGELFF,TGCGCCAGCAGGCCGGGAGGGAGGTCCGGGGAGCTGTTTTTT
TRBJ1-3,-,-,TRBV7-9,CASSLGRVGPGNTIYF,TGTGCCAGCAGCTTAGGGAGGGTAGGGCCTGGAAACACCATATATTTT
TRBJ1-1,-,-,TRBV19,CASKQDTFNTEAFF,TGTGCCAGTAAACAAGACACATTTAACACTGAAGCTTTCTTT
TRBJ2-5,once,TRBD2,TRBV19,CASSTLAGGLETQYF,TGTGCCAGTAGTACGTTAGCGGGGGGACTTGAGACCCAGTACTTC